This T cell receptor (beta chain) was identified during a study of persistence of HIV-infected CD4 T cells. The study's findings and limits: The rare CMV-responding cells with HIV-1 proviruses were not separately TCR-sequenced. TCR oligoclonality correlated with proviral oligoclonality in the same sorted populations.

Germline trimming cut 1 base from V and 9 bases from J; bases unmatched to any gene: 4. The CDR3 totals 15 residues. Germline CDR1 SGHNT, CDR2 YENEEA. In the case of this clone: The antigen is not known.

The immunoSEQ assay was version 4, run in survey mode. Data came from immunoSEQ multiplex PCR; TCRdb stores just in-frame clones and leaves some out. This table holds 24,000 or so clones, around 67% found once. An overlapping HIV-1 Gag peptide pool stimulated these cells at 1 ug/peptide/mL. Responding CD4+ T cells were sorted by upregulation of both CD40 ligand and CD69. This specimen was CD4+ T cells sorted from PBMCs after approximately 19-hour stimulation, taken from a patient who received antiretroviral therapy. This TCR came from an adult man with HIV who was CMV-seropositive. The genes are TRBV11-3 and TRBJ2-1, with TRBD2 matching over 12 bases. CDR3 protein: CASSLGTSGGIEQFF. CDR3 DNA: TGTGCCAGCAGCTTAGGAACTAGCGGGGGGATTGAGCAGTTCTTC. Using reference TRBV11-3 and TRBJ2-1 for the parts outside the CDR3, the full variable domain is EAGVVQSPRYKIIEKKQPVAFWCNPISGHNTLYWYLQNLGQGPELLIRYENEEAVDDSQLPKDRFSAERLKGVDSTLKIQPAELGDSAVYLCASSLGTSGGIEQFFGPGTRLTVL.